These T cell receptor beta chains were read from a single sample in a study of blood T cell repertoires in COVID-19. Here immunoSEQ multiplex PCR was the method, and the copy in TCRdb shows in-frame clones only, minus some. The data contain some 170,000 clones, about nine tenths of them singletons. Sequencing was done on a sample of peripheral blood. These receptors came from a man between 60 and 75 years old with active or convalescent COVID-19. The CDR3 runs from the conserved cysteine through the conserved F or W. D genes are given only for firm matches. Size is stated for part of the rows, as once, few or many counts, or as a class when the clone is expanded.

V: TRBV2
D: .
size: .
J: TRBJ2-1
DNA: TGTGCCAGCAGTCTTTATAGTCCCGGGACTGGGGTTTGGGATGAGCAGTTCTTC
CDR3: CASSLYSPGTGVWDEQFF

V: TRBV7-9
D: .
size: .
J: TRBJ1-4
DNA: TGTGCCAGCAGCTCAGGAGGGCTGGTTAATGAAAAACTGTTTTTT
CDR3: CASSSGGLVNEKLFF

V: TRBV7-8
D: .
size: .
J: TRBJ1-5
DNA: TGTGCCAGCAGCTTAGCGCCAGCAGGGCTTGGACAGCCCCAGCATTTT
CDR3: CASSLAPAGLGQPQHF

V: TRBV6-5
D: .
size: .
J: TRBJ2-2
DNA: TGTGCCAGCAGTCCACGGACCGGGGAGCTGTTTTTT
CDR3: CASSPRTGELFF

V: TRBV7-2
D: TRBD1
size: few
J: TRBJ1-1
DNA: TGTGCCAGCAGCTTAGCTGGACAGGGTTTGGCTGAAGCTTTCTTT
CDR3: CASSLAGQGLAEAFF

V: TRBV5-5
D: TRBD1
size: .
J: TRBJ2-1
DNA: TGTGCCAGCAGCCCTACCGGGACAGGGGTTAACAATGAGCAGTTCTTC
CDR3: CASSPTGTGVNNEQFF

V: TRBV6-1
D: .
size: .
J: TRBJ1-5
DNA: TGTGCCAGCAGTGAAGGAGTCGGAGGACAGTCTTTTAGCAATCAGCCCCAGCATTTT
CDR3: CASSEGVGGQSFSNQPQHF

V: TRBV10-3
D: TRBD1
size: few
J: TRBJ1-2
DNA: TGTGCCATCAGTGTCGGGACAGACGGCTACACCTTC
CDR3: CAISVGTDGYTF

V: TRBV2
D: .
size: once
J: TRBJ1-2
DNA: TGTGCCAGCAGCGAACAGGGTGGAGGGGCTAACTATGGCTACACCTTC
CDR3: CASSEQGGGANYGYTF

V: TRBV6-5
D: .
size: .
J: TRBJ1-3
DNA: TGTGCCAGTCGACAGAACTCTGGAAACACCATATATTTT
CDR3: CASRQNSGNTIYF

V: TRBV4-2
D: TRBD2
size: once
J: TRBJ2-3
DNA: TGTGCCAGCAGCCAGGGGGGGGAGACAGATACGCAGTATTTT
CDR3: CASSQGGETDTQYF

V: TRBV12-5
D: .
size: .
J: TRBJ2-1
DNA: TGTGCTAGTGGTTTGGTATCGGGTGAGCAGTTCTTC
CDR3: CASGLVSGEQFF

V: TRBV14
D: .
size: .
J: TRBJ1-2
DNA: TGTGCCAGCAGCCGAGGGGCAGGGGAATTTGGCTACACCTTC
CDR3: CASSRGAGEFGYTF